These 16 T cell receptor beta chains came from one sample sequenced in a study of control samples from healthy donors and cancer patients. Generated by immunoSEQ multiplex PCR, the TCRdb table keeps only in-frame clones and is missing some. The table lists about 120,000 clones, 80% to 90% of them singletons. Sequencing used PBMCs. These TCRs come from a woman aged 45-59 years with colorectal cancer.

This clone has only a few counts. The chain has TRBV19 and TRBJ2-7; TRBD1 aligns across 8 bases. The germline gives CDR1 LNHDA, CDR2 SQIVND (reference sequence). The CDR3 length is 14 residues. Trimming cost V 5 bases and J 6 bases; bases outside gene matches: 9. The CDR3 loop is CASSPQTGAGEQYF. Here the CDR3 DNA reads TGTGCCAGTAGTCCTCAGACAGGGGCCGGCGAGCAGTACTTC. Supplemented by reference TRBV19 and TRBJ2-7, the full variable domain reads DGGITQSPKYLFRKEGQNVTLSCEQNLNHDAMYWYRQDPGQGLRLIYYSQIVNDFQKGDIAEGYSVSREKKESFPLTVTSAQKNPTAFYLCASSPQTGAGEQYFGPGTRLTVT.

The gene calls are TRBV20-1 and TRBJ2-2, with 7 bases aligning to TRBD2. V lost 3 bases to trimming and J lost 6 bases; unmatched junction nucleotides: 13. There are 16 residues in the CDR3. Looked up from germline, CDR1 is DFQATT and CDR2 is SNEGSKA (reference sequence). The CDR3 sequence is CSASRIGGRAAGELFF. The CDR3 bases are TGCAGTGCTAGTAGGATCGGCGGGAGAGCGGCCGGGGAGCTGTTTTTT.

The chain joins TRBV19 to TRBJ1-5; 9 nucleotides agree with TRBD1. CDR1 and CDR2 (germline): LNHDA, SQIVND (reference sequence). The CDR3 is 15 amino acids. The J segment lost 6 bases and the V segment lost 1 base, leaving 4 bases of the junction unmatched. The CDR3 protein is CASSIGTGVIQPQHF. The CDR3 DNA follows: TGTGCCAGTAGTATAGGGACAGGGGTGATTCAGCCCCAGCATTTT.

The V call is TRBV2, the J call TRBJ1-1; D gene unclear. Germline values: CDR1 SNHLY, CDR2 FYNNEI. The CDR3 has 11 residues. The V gene lost 3 bases and the J gene lost 7 bases, with 6 bases spanning the gap. CDR3 protein: CASSDAFEAFF. The CDR3 region has the DNA TGTGCCAGCAGTGACGCATTTGAAGCTTTCTTT.

This chain links TRBV14 with TRBJ2-1, with TRBD1 as a possible D gene (6 bases). CDR1 is SGHDN, CDR2 FVKESK, per germline. V gave up 4 bases and J gave up 4 bases, with 11 bases separating them. This CDR3 is 14 amino acids long. DNA of the CDR3: TGTGCCAGCAGCCCCTGGACAGATTACAATGAGCAGTTCTTC. Its translation: CASSPWTDYNEQFF.

The V gene is TRBV12-3 or TRBV12-4, the J gene TRBJ2-3; D uncertain. CDR3 length equals 13 residues. Trimming shortened V by 1 base and J by 5 bases, and 7 bases separated the two germline ends. In DNA form, the CDR3 reads TGTGCCAGCAGTTTAGTTGCTGAAGATACGCAGTATTTT. It encodes CASSLVAEDTQYF.

This clone was seen once. The chain has TRBV29-1 and TRBJ1-4, with D unclear. Trimming took off 6 bases at V and 7 bases at J, with 12 bases between the two ends. Germline V lookup: CDR1 SQVTM, CDR2 ANQGSEA. This CDR3 spans 12 amino acids. In DNA form, the CDR3 reads TGCAGCGTCCAGGCCTTTGGTGAAAAACTGTTTTTT. This gives the protein CSVQAFGEKLFF.

This clone was counted once. Compared with germline, one end of the junction differs, possibly owing to a read error. The chain has TRBV20-1 and TRBJ2-7, with D maybe TRBD1 (6 bases). The CDR3 is made up of 11 amino acids. Germline V gives CDR1 DFQATT, CDR2 SNEGSKA (reference sequence). The CDR3 bases are TGCAGTGCTAGCACACAGGGTGAGCCGTACTTC. As protein: CSASTQGEPYF.

V and J are TRBV7-2 and TRBJ1-2, with 9 bases matching TRBD1. Germline V CDR1 and CDR2: SGHTA, FQGNSA. This CDR3 is 15 amino acids long. Losses at the gene ends were 3 bases for V and 6 bases for J; bases not matched to a gene: 8. The CDR3 sequence is CASSFGQGRTNGYTF. In DNA, the CDR3 is TGTGCCAGCAGCTTCGGACAGGGGAGGACGAATGGCTACACCTTC.

The chain has TRBV2 and TRBJ1-1; 8 nucleotides match TRBD1. V shed 7 bases, J shed 1 base, and the junction held 5 bases outside the gene matches. The V gene's germline CDR1 is SNHLY and CDR2 FYNNEI. This CDR3 contains 14 residues. In nucleotides, the CDR3 is TGTGCCAGCAACGACAGGGGAACGAACACTGAAGCTTTCTTT. It translates to CASNDRGTNTEAFF. The full variable domain, in which reference TRBV2 and TRBJ1-1 provide the parts outside the CDR3, is EPEVTQTPSHQVTQMGQEVILRCVPISNHLYFYWYRQILGQKVEFLVSFYNNEISEKSEIFDDQFSVERPDGSNFTLKIRSTKLEDSAMYFCASNDRGTNTEAFFGQGTRLTVV.

The J gene is TRBJ2-6, the V gene TRBV6-1, with TRBD1 matching 9 bases. The CDR3 runs to 20 residues. CDR1 MNHNS and CDR2 SASEGT come from the germline V gene. The J segment lost 1 base and the V segment lost 1 base, leaving 11 bases of the junction unmatched. The CDR3 bases are TGTGCCAGCAGTGAAGTCTATAGGACAGGGGTATTTTCTGGGGCCAACGTCCTGACTTTC. Its protein is CASSEVYRTGVFSGANVLTF.

The chain has TRBV18 and TRBJ1-1; D is possibly TRBD1 (5 bases). The germline V gene encodes CDR1 KGHSH and CDR2 LQKENI. V dropped 6 bases and J dropped 7 bases, with 15 bases sitting between them. This CDR3 comprises 13 residues. The CDR3 region has the DNA TGTGCCAGCTCCCCTTCAGTAGGGGATGAAGCTTTCTTT. It encodes CASSPSVGDEAFF.

This sequence joins TRBV19 and TRBJ2-3, with 7 nucleotides matching TRBD2. This CDR3 comprises 15 residues. Germline V gene sequence: CDR1 LNHDA, CDR2 SQIVND (reference sequence). V lost 6 bases and J lost 0; bases outside the gene matches: 6. In DNA form, the CDR3 reads TGTGCCAGTAGATCGGGGGGAGGAAGCACAGATACGCAGTATTTT. This encodes CASRSGGGSTDTQYF.

This sequence joins TRBV5-6 and TRBJ1-2, with D possibly TRBD1 on 5 matching bases. This CDR3 spans 14 amino acids. The germline V gene has CDR1 SGHDT and CDR2 YYEEEE. The V gene lost 4 bases and the J gene lost 0 bases, with 10 bases spanning the gap. In DNA form, the CDR3 reads TGTGCCAGCAGCGCGGACAATTCTAACTATGGCTACACCTTC. Amino acids: CASSADNSNYGYTF.

As DNA, the CDR3 is TGTGCCAGTTTAATGGGCACTGAAGCTTTCTTT. This encodes CASLMGTEAFF. The V call is TRBV19, the J call TRBJ1-1; D gene uncertain. Per germline, CDR1 LNHDA and CDR2 SQIVND (reference sequence). V dropped 8 bases and J dropped 4 bases, with 8 bases sitting between them. This CDR3 is built from 11 residues.

Only a few counts were recorded for this clone. V and J are TRBV7-9 and TRBJ2-5; TRBD1 matches at 11 bases. The CDR3 is 17 residues long. Germline values: CDR1 SEHNR, CDR2 FQNEAQ (reference sequence). V dropped 3 bases and J dropped 2; count of bases not matched to a gene: 8. The chain's CDR3 is CASSFSMGQGVQETQYF. The CDR3 DNA reads as TGTGCCAGCAGCTTCAGTATGGGACAGGGGGTTCAAGAGACCCAGTACTTC.